The 28 T cell receptor beta chains presented below share a single source sample, sequenced in a study of CD8+ T cells in alopecia areata. Treatment: oral pan-JAK inhibitor, 5-10 mg twice daily. Reverse transcribed after extraction, RNA yielded cDNA as the sequencing template. Sequencing used immunoSEQ multiplex PCR; TCRdb keeps in-frame clones, though not all of them. Seen here are roughly 220,000 clones, approximately 70% observed once, and the top ten hold approximately 1.2%. The sequenced sample was CD4+ T cells sorted from blood, obtained between weeks 43 and 45, from a patient treated with tofacitinib. Receptors were obtained from a human donor with alopecia areata.

The rearrangement uses TRBV2 and TRBJ1-5; no clear D. The CDR3 sequence is 13 residues long. Germline CDR1 and CDR2: SNHLY and FYNNEI. With 3 bases removed from V and 7 bases from J, the gap between germline ends came to 10 bases. The CDR3 here is CASSDPGIQPQHF. CDR3 coding DNA: TGTGCCAGCAGTGATCCGGGGATACAGCCCCAGCATTTT.

In its sample, this clone was seen a few times. The chain uses TRBV15 and TRBJ1-2, with D possibly matching TRBD1 (6 bases). V was shortened by 0 bases and J by 4 bases, with 9 bases between the two germline ends. The CDR3 loop spans 14 amino acids. Germline V lookup: CDR1 LNHNV, CDR2 YYDKDF (reference sequence). The CDR3 loop reads CATSREGQRYGYTF. DNA of the CDR3: TGTGCCACCAGCAGAGAAGGACAGCGCTATGGCTACACCTTC.

This sequence joins TRBV5-6 and TRBJ2-6, with D unclear. Germline V gives CDR1 SGHDT, CDR2 YYEEEE. The CDR3 sequence is 15 residues long. V was shortened by 5 bases and J by 4 bases, with 13 bases between the two germline ends. DNA of the CDR3: TGTGCCAGCAGGGTCCGCGGTTCCGGGGCCAACGTCCTGACTTTC. Translation gives CASRVRGSGANVLTF.

The chain combines TRBV15 with TRBJ2-3; 11 nucleotides agree with TRBD2. The germline V gene has CDR1 LNHNV and CDR2 YYDKDF (reference sequence). After removal of 5 bases from V and 7 bases from J, the junction contained 17 bases not matched to a gene. The CDR3 extends over 18 amino acids. CDR3: CATSPSGGPTWGENTQYF. The CDR3 region has the DNA TGTGCCACCAGCCCTAGCGGGGGGCCAACCTGGGGGGAAAATACGCAGTATTTT.

The chain uses TRBV4-3 and TRBJ2-1; D may be TRBD2 (6 bases). The CDR3 covers 16 residues. In germline, CDR1 is LGHNA, CDR2 YSLEER. V was shortened by 0 bases and J by 2 bases, with 11 bases between the two germline ends. The CDR3: CASSQERGTAYNEQFF. For the CDR3, the DNA is TGCGCCAGCAGCCAAGAACGCGGGACGGCCTACAATGAGCAGTTCTTC.

Concerning this clone itself: At one end, the junction sequence differs from germline, possibly due to a read error. Other nucleotide sequences from this sample produce the same CDR3. The J gene is TRBJ2-3, the V gene TRBV29-1; possibly TRBD1 for D (6 bases). CDR1 is SQVTM and CDR2 is ANQGSEA in the germline V gene. This CDR3 region has 12 residues. The CDR3, as DNA: TGCAGCGTGGAAGGGGGTACAGATACGCAGTATTTT. Protein product: CSVEGGTDTQYF.

This rearrangement joins TRBV30 to TRBJ1-2; 10 positions agree with TRBD1. There are 13 residues in the CDR3. Germline CDR1 reads GTSNPN; CDR2 reads SVGIG (reference sequence). V lost 2 bases to trimming and J lost 8 bases; unmatched junction nucleotides: 5. CDR3 loop: CAWSMDRGMGYTF. In DNA, the CDR3 is TGTGCCTGGAGTATGGACAGGGGGATGGGCTACACCTTC.

Comments on this clone: This CDR3 is also generated by other DNA sequences in the sample. The rearrangement uses TRBV29-1 and TRBJ1-2; D call uncertain. The germline gives CDR1 SQVTM, CDR2 ANQGSEA. The CDR3 is 9 amino acids. The V gene lost 6 bases and the J gene lost 7 bases, with 6 bases spanning the gap. The CDR3 DNA sequence: TGCAGCGTCGATTCTGGCTACACCTTC. It codes for CSVDSGYTF.

V gene TRBV7-2 combines with J gene TRBJ2-3; TRBD2 matches at 8 bases. The CDR3 length is 14 residues. Germline values: CDR1 SGHTA, CDR2 FQGNSA. The trim removed 2 bases at V and 6 bases at J, leaving 4 bases unmatched. The CDR3 coding sequence is TGTGCCAGCAGCTTACCCGGGGGGGCTGATACGCAGTATTTT. Its translation: CASSLPGGADTQYF.

The rearrangement uses TRBV7-6 and TRBJ1-1; a weak D match, TRBD1 (5 bases). Per germline, CDR1 SGHVS and CDR2 FNYEAQ. Between the trimmed V and J ends, which lost 5 bases and 0 bases, there was a span of 7 bases. This CDR3 has 13 amino acids. The CDR3 nucleotides are TGTGCCAGCAGCCGGACACTGAACACTGAAGCTTTCTTT. This gives the protein CASSRTLNTEAFF.

This rearrangement joins TRBV30 to TRBJ1-2; no firm D call. Per germline, CDR1 GTSNPN and CDR2 SVGIG (reference sequence). This CDR3 has 13 amino acids. V shed 0 bases and J shed 7 bases, with 12 bases lying between them. CDR3 amino acids: CAWSVGAGGGYTF. In DNA, the CDR3 is TGTGCCTGGAGTGTAGGCGCAGGAGGTGGCTACACCTTC.

This chain uses TRBV29-1 with TRBJ2-2, with 10 bases fitting TRBD2. The germline V gene has CDR1 SQVTM and CDR2 ANQGSEA. The CDR3 extends over 16 amino acids. V lost 7 bases and J lost 3; bases outside the gene matches: 11. The CDR3, as DNA: TGCAGCGGAAGACTAGCGGGCGATCGTTACACCGGGGAGCTGTTTTTT. Amino acids: CSGRLAGDRYTGELFF.

The chain uses TRBV14 and TRBJ1-1; D might be TRBD1 (6 bases). V was pared by 3 bases and J by 1 base, with 6 bases between. The CDR3 runs to 13 residues. Germline CDR1 SGHDN, CDR2 FVKESK. In nucleotides, the CDR3 is TGTGCCAGCAGCCAGGGGGCGAACACTGAAGCTTTCTTT. This encodes CASSQGANTEAFF.

V usage is TRBV6-5 and J usage is TRBJ2-5; 7 bases are a match to TRBD1. CDR3 length: 14 residues. V shed 5 bases and J 5 bases; nucleotides not matched to a gene: 8. The germline CDR1 and CDR2 sequences are MNHEY and SVGAGI. The CDR3 bases are TGTGCCAGCAGTCGGACAGGAAGCAGTGAGACCCAGTACTTC. Amino acids: CASSRTGSSETQYF.

V is TRBV18 and J is TRBJ1-2; D possibly corresponds to TRBD1 (5 bases). V was cut by 1 base and J by 4 bases, with 10 bases left in between. Germline CDR1 is KGHSH and CDR2 is LQKENI. The length of the CDR3 is 14 residues. CDR3 in amino acids: CASSPLDTLYGYTF. The CDR3 bases are TGTGCCAGCTCACCACTGGACACTCTCTATGGCTACACCTTC. Supplemented by reference TRBV18 and TRBJ1-2, the full variable domain reads NAGVMQNPRHLVRRRGQEARLRCSPMKGHSHVYWYRQLPEEGLKFMVYLQKENIIDESGMPKERFSAEFPKEGPSILRIQQVVRGDSAAYFCASSPLDTLYGYTFGSGTRLTVV.

The chain joins TRBV30 to TRBJ1-4, with D perhaps matching TRBD1 (6 bases). V lost 2 bases and J lost 5, with 15 bases in between. CDR1 is GTSNPN, CDR2 SVGIG, per germline (reference sequence). This CDR3 contains 15 residues. DNA of the CDR3: TGTGCCTGGAGTCAAGGACAGCGAATAAATGAAAAACTGTTTTTT. Translating gives CAWSQGQRINEKLFF.

This clone was recorded a few times. The rearrangement joins TRBV30 to TRBJ2-7; TRBD1 agrees at 8 bases. Germline values: CDR1 GTSNPN, CDR2 SVGIG (reference sequence). With 5 bases clipped from V and 8 bases from J, the junction kept 14 bases outside the gene matches. The CDR3 contains 14 residues. CDR3: CAWQSGTGPRKQYF. The CDR3 DNA reads TGTGCCTGGCAATCCGGGACAGGCCCCAGAAAGCAGTACTTC.

The CDR3 DNA follows: TGTGCCAGCTCCGGGACCTTACCAAAGGAGACTGAAGCTTTCTTT. This codes for CASSGTLPKETEAFF. J is TRBJ1-1 and V is TRBV6-1; maybe TRBD1 (5 bases). Germline V gives CDR1 MNHNS, CDR2 SASEGT. V gave up 8 bases and J gave up 5 bases, with 21 bases separating them. This CDR3 has 15 residues.

The V and J genes are TRBV10-3 and TRBJ2-2; D call uncertain. V gave up 0 bases and J gave up 0 bases, with 5 bases separating them. CDR1 is ENHRY and CDR2 is SYGVKD in the germline V gene. The CDR3 has 15 amino acids. CDR3 nucleotides: TGTGCCATCAGTGAGTCCGGAGCGAACACCGGGGAGCTGTTTTTT. Translating it yields CAISESGANTGELFF.

The rearrangement uses TRBV10-3 and TRBJ1-4, with 8 nucleotides matching TRBD1. J gave up 7 bases and V 2 bases, and 3 bases lay outside the gene matches. The CDR3 has 14 residues. Looked up from germline, CDR1 is ENHRY and CDR2 is SYGVKD. The CDR3 protein is CAISEDRGSEKLFF. In nucleotides, the CDR3 is TGTGCCATCAGTGAGGACAGGGGAAGTGAAAAACTGTTTTTT.

The V call is TRBV30, the J call TRBJ1-1; D ambiguous. CDR1 and CDR2 from the germline V gene are GTSNPN and SVGIG (reference sequence). This CDR3 has 14 amino acids. V was shortened by 5 bases and J by 6 bases, with 19 bases between the two germline ends. The CDR3 DNA is TGTGCCTGGTATCGGCCGTGGGGAGCATCTGAAGCTTTCTTT. The encoded protein is CAWYRPWGASEAFF.

The V and J genes are TRBV29-1 and TRBJ1-2; D call uncertain. The CDR3 is 15 amino acids. Germline values: CDR1 SQVTM, CDR2 ANQGSEA. V lost 0 bases and J lost 1, with 12 bases in between. In DNA form, the CDR3 reads TGCAGCGTTGAAGATACAAGGGCAATTAACTATGGCTACACCTTC. It yields the protein CSVEDTRAINYGYTF. Based on the CDR3 plus reference TRBV29-1 and TRBJ1-2, the full variable domain is SAVISQKPSRDICQRGTSLTIQCQVDSQVTMMFWYRQQPGQSLTLIATANQGSEATYESGFVIDKFPISRPNLTFSTLTVSNMSPEDSSIYLCSVEDTRAINYGYTFGSGTRLTVV.

The chain combines TRBV30 with TRBJ1-2; no clear D gene. The V and J ends lost 0 bases and 8 bases respectively, with 13 bases between them. The CDR3 is 13 amino acids. The V gene's germline CDR1 is GTSNPN and CDR2 SVGIG (reference sequence). The CDR3 sequence is CAWSVEPEWGYTF. The CDR3 DNA follows: TGTGCCTGGAGTGTGGAGCCGGAGTGGGGCTACACCTTC.

V usage is TRBV5-1 and J usage is TRBJ1-2, with D perhaps matching TRBD1 (5 bases). This CDR3 spans 12 amino acids. V was shortened by 4 bases and J by 8 bases, with 12 bases between the two germline ends. CDR1 and CDR2 (germline): SGHRS, YFSETQ. The CDR3 region has the DNA TGCGCCAGCAGCCTCGACAGAGGAGGCTACACCTTC. The encoded protein is CASSLDRGGYTF.

This clone has just a few counts. V gene TRBV30 combines with J gene TRBJ1-1; D is undetermined. Trimming shortened V by 1 base and J by 2 bases, and 5 bases separated the two germline ends. Germline CDR1 and CDR2: GTSNPN and SVGIG (reference sequence). CDR3 size: 12 residues. The CDR3 coding sequence is TGTGCCTGGAGTGCCCAAAACACTGAAGCTTTCTTT. It yields the protein CAWSAQNTEAFF. The full variable domain, with the rest looked up from reference TRBV30 and TRBJ1-1, is SQTIHQWPATLVQPVGSPLSLECTVEGTSNPNLYWYRQAAGRGLQLLFYSVGIGQISSEVPQNLSASRPQDRQFILSSKKLLLSDSGFYLCAWSAQNTEAFFGQGTRLTVV.

This chain links TRBV15 with TRBJ2-1; 9 nucleotides line up with TRBD2. CDR3 length equals 16 residues. Looked up from germline, CDR1 is LNHNV and CDR2 is YYDKDF (reference sequence). V shed 0 bases, J shed 10 bases, and the junction held 10 bases outside the gene matches. The CDR3 protein is CATSREVAGVAPEQFF. CDR3 coding DNA: TGTGCCACCAGCAGAGAGGTAGCGGGGGTTGCCCCGGAGCAGTTCTTC.

As regards this clone: The sample contains more than one DNA sequence encoding this CDR3. The V and J genes are TRBV6-1 and TRBJ2-7; D is possibly TRBD1 or TRBD2 (5 bases each). V dropped 8 bases and J dropped 3 bases, with 14 bases sitting between them. Per the germline V gene, CDR1 is MNHNS and CDR2 is SASEGT. This CDR3 region has 13 residues. CDR3 sequence reads: CASRGEGNYEQYF. For the CDR3, the DNA is TGTGCCAGCCGAGGGGAAGGTAACTACGAGCAGTACTTC.

CDR3 in DNA: TGTGCTAGTGGTTTGGGATCCAGGACCCGCAATCAGCCCCAGCATTTT. Its protein product is CASGLGSRTRNQPQHF. This chain uses TRBV12-5 with TRBJ1-5; D not certain. The V end lost 1 base, the J end lost 2 bases, and 12 bases lay between the germline ends. The CDR3 is made up of 16 amino acids. Germline assignment: CDR1 LGHNT and CDR2 FRNRAP. Using reference TRBV12-5 and TRBJ1-5 for the parts outside the CDR3, the full variable domain is DARVTQTPRHKVTEMGQEVTMRCQPILGHNTVFWYRQTMMQGLELLAYFRNRAPLDDSGMPKDRFSAEMPDATLATLKIQPSEPRDSAVYFCASGLGSRTRNQPQHFGDGTRLSIL.